This paragraph reports one T cell receptor (beta chain). Per the authors' pipeline: The authors estimated nucleated cell counts from reference gene primer amplification. Sequencing was performed with immunoSEQ multiplex PCR; in TCRdb, only in-frame clones are kept and a portion is missing. Clone size and the V and J calls come from that table; the DNA yielded D and trimming. The sample yields around 200,000 clones, roughly 88% seen once. Trimming shortened V by 2 bases and J by 1 base, and 5 bases separated the two germline ends. This CDR3 is built from 13 residues. The sample belongs to a study of blood T cell repertoires in COVID-19. As for the study in general: Material from acute and convalescent COVID-19 was sourced from the United States, Italy and Spain. Sample material is recorded as cDNA or gDNA derived from T cells, B-cell-depleted T cells, or PBMCs.

V gene TRBV12-3 or TRBV12-4 combines with J gene TRBJ2-5, with D unclear. The sequencing sample was made of peripheral blood. This sequence was found in a man aged 60 to 75 with acute or convalescent COVID-19. The CDR3 nucleotides read TGTGCCAGCAGTTTATCGGGCCAAGAGACCCAGTACTTC. Translation gives CASSLSGQETQYF.